The clone carrying this TCR beta chain was seen more than once but under ten times. Its antigen remains unknown. Peptide-pool stimulation followed by sequencing identified expanded antigen-specific CD4+ clonotypes in the ViraFEST assay. It was after 10 days of culture that CD4+ T cells were isolated. Neither prior SARS-CoV-2 infection nor positive nucleocapsid antibodies were present in the vaccine recipients. Fresh IL-2-containing medium replaced half the medium on days 3 and 7. These data are taken from a study of vaccination effects on CD4 cells after COVID-19. The study's findings and limits: The authors studied few convalescent patients and collected no early post-infection timepoints. Cross-reaction with common cold coronaviruses was seen in only 1 of 255 vaccine-induced clones from healthy vaccinees.

Generated by immunoSEQ multiplex PCR, the TCRdb table keeps only in-frame clones and is missing some. The sample includes tens of thousands of clones, roughly 76% of them seen just once. This CDR3 spans 15 amino acids. V was trimmed by 1 base and J by 0 bases, leaving 9 bases between them. The germline CDR1 and CDR2 sequences are MGHRA and YSYEKL. The sequencing used CD4+ T cells from PBMCs cultured with HCoV-OC43 spike peptides, collected before COVID-19 vaccination. Subset denoted: HCoV-OC43 spike overlapping peptide pool stimulation. The clonotype originates from a human donor who received a COVID-19 vaccine. The V call is TRBV4-1, the J call TRBJ1-1; D not resolved. The CDR3 loop reads CASSQAGVMNTEAFF. CDR3 bases: TGCGCCAGCAGCCAAGCTGGGGTAATGAACACTGAAGCTTTCTTT.